The next 20 T cell receptor beta chains were all read from a single sample in a study of T cells in localized non-small cell lung cancer. Here immunoSEQ multiplex PCR was the method, and the copy in TCRdb shows in-frame clones only, minus some. The table records about 33,000 clones, just over 85% of them present only once. Sequencing was performed on peripheral blood, taken before any cancer treatment. All receptors derive from a male donor aged 60 or older with stage III lung adenocarcinoma.

The chain employs TRBV29-1 and TRBJ1-1, with D unclear. The CDR3 consists of 13 residues. The germline V and J ends were trimmed by 0 bases and 7 bases, with 12 bases remaining between them. CDR1 is SQVTM and CDR2 is ANQGSEA in the germline V gene. The CDR3 spells CSVEDLSRGEAFF. The CDR3 bases are TGCAGCGTTGAAGATTTATCGCGCGGTGAAGCTTTCTTT.

This clone was observed a few times. The chain joins TRBV19 to TRBJ2-7; a weak D match, TRBD1 (5 bases). V lost 6 bases and J 4 bases, leaving 19 bases between the germline ends. Germline CDR1 reads LNHDA; CDR2 reads SQIVND (reference sequence). The CDR3 sequence is 15 residues long. In DNA form, the CDR3 reads TGTGCCAGTAGCCCAATAATACAGGCTTATTACGAGCAGTACTTC. Its translation: CASSPIIQAYYEQYF.

V gene TRBV9 combines with J gene TRBJ2-7; 7 nucleotides align to TRBD1. J gave up 2 bases and V 3 bases, and 8 bases lay outside the gene matches. The CDR3 runs to 15 residues. Germline V lookup: CDR1 SGDLS, CDR2 YYNGEE. CDR3 bases: TGTGCCAGCAGCGCAGTGACAGGGTCCCCCTACGAGCAGTACTTC. This translates into CASSAVTGSPYEQYF.

The chain couples TRBV6-6 to TRBJ2-3; 8 bases map to TRBD1. Germline CDR1 MNHNY, CDR2 SVGAGI (reference sequence). Germline trimming cut 3 bases from V and 8 bases from J; bases unmatched to any gene: 10. The CDR3 loop spans 15 amino acids. DNA of the CDR3: TGTGCCAGCAGTTATGTGGGACAGGAACCGACTACGCAGTATTTT. Protein product: CASSYVGQEPTTQYF.

The chain links TRBV5-6 to TRBJ2-7; D remains ambiguous. The CDR3 consists of 11 residues. Trimming stripped 4 bases from V and 3 bases from J, with 5 bases between. Germline assignment: CDR1 SGHDT and CDR2 YYEEEE. The CDR3 reads CASSGYYEQYF. The CDR3 nucleotides read TGTGCCAGCAGCGGGTACTACGAGCAGTACTTC.

This chain uses TRBV29-1 with TRBJ2-6; D is perhaps TRBD1 (5 bases). Germline V gene sequence: CDR1 SQVTM, CDR2 ANQGSEA. The length of the CDR3 is 14 residues. With 3 bases removed from V and 3 bases from J, the gap between germline ends came to 9 bases. CDR3 sequence (DNA): TGCAGCGTTGATGTAGGGGTTGGGGCCAACGTCCTGACTTTC. Encoded protein: CSVDVGVGANVLTF. The whole variable domain, filled in from reference TRBV29-1 and TRBJ2-6, reads SAVISQKPSRDICQRGTSLTIQCQVDSQVTMMFWYRQQPGQSLTLIATANQGSEATYESGFVIDKFPISRPNLTFSTLTVSNMSPEDSSIYLCSVDVGVGANVLTFGAGSRLTVL.

The chain links TRBV7-9 to TRBJ2-7; possibly TRBD2 for D (5 bases). The CDR3 is made up of 14 amino acids. From germline, CDR1 is SEHNR and CDR2 FQNEAQ (reference sequence). V was clipped by 2 bases and J by 7 bases, with 15 bases between them. The CDR3 DNA sequence: TGTGCCAGCAGCTTAATATCCGGGGTAGGGGAGCAGTACTTC. It translates to CASSLISGVGEQYF.

This chain uses TRBV5-8 with TRBJ1-2; the match to TRBD1 covers 8 bases. After removal of 3 bases from V and 7 bases from J, the junction contained 8 bases not matched to a gene. The CDR3 length is 14 residues. Per the germline V gene, CDR1 is SGHTS and CDR2 is YDEGEE. CDR3: CASSYTGGRSGYTF. The CDR3 nucleotides read TGTGCCAGCAGCTATACAGGGGGAAGGAGTGGCTACACCTTC. The full variable domain, rest sourced from reference TRBV5-8 and TRBJ1-2, is EAGVTQSPTHLIKTRGQQATLRCSPISGHTSVYWYQQALGLGLQFLLWYDEGEERNRGNFPPRFSGRQFPNYSSELNVNALELEDSALYLCASSYTGGRSGYTFGSGTRLTVV.

This chain joins TRBV27 and TRBJ2-1; 12 bases fit TRBD2. V gave up 4 bases and J gave up 4 bases; unmatched junction bases: 5. The germline V gene encodes CDR1 MNHEY and CDR2 SMNVEV (reference sequence). The CDR3 sequence is 16 residues long. The CDR3 sequence: CASSSRLAGVYNEQFF. In nucleotides, the CDR3 is TGTGCCAGCAGTTCAAGACTAGCGGGAGTATACAATGAGCAGTTCTTC.

The gene calls are TRBV6-1 and TRBJ1-1; no definite D call. This CDR3 region has 17 residues. Trimming left V 3 bases short and J 0 bases short, with 17 bases between. Germline assignment: CDR1 MNHNS and CDR2 SASEGT. The CDR3 coding sequence is TGTGCCAGCAGTGAGGTGAGAGGAAAGTTAATGAACACTGAAGCTTTCTTT. Translated: CASSEVRGKLMNTEAFF.

CDR3 DNA: TGCGCCAGCAGCTTTTCGGGACAAGAGACCCAGTACTTC. Translation gives CASSFSGQETQYF. The chain joins TRBV5-1 to TRBJ2-5; D may be TRBD2 (5 bases). The V and J ends lost 2 bases and 2 bases respectively, with 7 bases between them. This CDR3 is built from 13 residues. Germline lookup yields CDR1 SGHRS and CDR2 YFSETQ.

The J gene is TRBJ2-3, the V gene TRBV6-1; possible D gene TRBD2, 5 bases. Germline V lookup: CDR1 MNHNS, CDR2 SASEGT. The length of the CDR3 is 17 residues. Between the trimmed V and J ends, which lost 3 bases and 5 bases, there was a span of 21 bases. The CDR3 nucleotides read TGTGCCAGCAGTGAGTCGCCCGGGCGGGCCGCTGGAGATACGCAGTATTTT. It specifies CASSESPGRAAGDTQYF.

In its sample, this clone was seen once. J is TRBJ1-2 and V is TRBV25-1; no definite D call. V was cut by 4 bases and J by 4 bases, with 13 bases left in between. The CDR3 spans 14 residues. Germline V gene data show CDR1 as MGHDK and CDR2 as SYGVNS. CDR3 in DNA: TGTGCCAGCAGTGCTCCCCTGGGCGGCTATGGCTACACCTTC. Translating it yields CASSAPLGGYGYTF.

DNA for the CDR3: TGTGCCTGGATTCGACAGGACACTGAAGCTTTCTTT. This translates into CAWIRQDTEAFF. The chain has TRBV30 and TRBJ1-1; a possible D gene is TRBD1 (6 bases). Deletions cut 4 bases from V and 3 bases from J, with 9 bases between. The length of the CDR3 is 12 residues. CDR1 is GTSNPN, CDR2 SVGIG, per germline (reference sequence).

V and J are TRBV5-1 and TRBJ1-1; no clear D. The V end was cut by 0 bases, the J end by 6 bases, with 9 bases between. This CDR3 spans 13 amino acids. Germline values: CDR1 SGHRS, CDR2 YFSETQ. In DNA form, the CDR3 reads TGCGCCAGCAGCTTGGACGGGAAAGCTGAAGCTTTCTTT. As protein: CASSLDGKAEAFF.

The chain employs TRBV10-3 and TRBJ2-1; 8 bases line up with TRBD2. CDR3 length equals 13 residues. Germline assignment: CDR1 ENHRY and CDR2 SYGVKD. V trimming: 6 bases; J trimming: 10 bases; junction bases outside the gene matches: 8. The CDR3 protein is CAISLTSEEEQFF. Written as DNA, the CDR3 is TGTGCCATCAGCCTGACTAGCGAAGAAGAGCAGTTCTTC.

This sequence joins TRBV14 and TRBJ1-1; D gene ambiguous. From germline, CDR1 is SGHDN and CDR2 FVKESK. CDR3 length equals 14 residues. V was trimmed by 5 bases and J by 4 bases, leaving 14 bases between them. The CDR3 sequence is CASSLYHGFTEAFF. In DNA form, the CDR3 reads TGTGCCAGCAGCTTGTACCATGGGTTCACTGAAGCTTTCTTT.

This clone came up once. The gene calls are TRBV6-6 and TRBJ1-1, with D possibly TRBD1 on 5 matching bases. Per the germline V gene, CDR1 is MNHNY and CDR2 is SVGAGI (reference sequence). Trimming removed 1 base from V and 6 bases from J, with 9 bases in between. This CDR3 is built from 13 residues. CDR3 loop: CASSYLGEAEAFF. In DNA form, the CDR3 reads TGTGCCAGCAGTTACTTAGGGGAGGCTGAAGCTTTCTTT.

The rearrangement joins TRBV5-1 to TRBJ1-6; D uncertain. The CDR3 loop spans 15 amino acids. Germline lookup yields CDR1 SGHRS and CDR2 YFSETQ. V was clipped by 4 bases and J by 1 base, with 9 bases between them. The CDR3 region is CASSLGRSYNSPLHF. As DNA, the CDR3 is TGCGCCAGCAGCCTTGGCCGTTCCTATAATTCACCCCTCCACTTT.

The rearrangement joins TRBV7-2 to TRBJ2-3; D is perhaps TRBD1 (5 bases). Germline V gene lookup returns CDR1 SGHTA and CDR2 FQGNSA. This CDR3 region has 14 residues. Trimming shortened V by 0 bases and J by 6 bases, and 10 bases separated the two germline ends. The CDR3 region is CASSLAGRGDTQYF. CDR3 in DNA: TGTGCCAGCAGCTTAGCGGGGCGAGGCGATACGCAGTATTTT.